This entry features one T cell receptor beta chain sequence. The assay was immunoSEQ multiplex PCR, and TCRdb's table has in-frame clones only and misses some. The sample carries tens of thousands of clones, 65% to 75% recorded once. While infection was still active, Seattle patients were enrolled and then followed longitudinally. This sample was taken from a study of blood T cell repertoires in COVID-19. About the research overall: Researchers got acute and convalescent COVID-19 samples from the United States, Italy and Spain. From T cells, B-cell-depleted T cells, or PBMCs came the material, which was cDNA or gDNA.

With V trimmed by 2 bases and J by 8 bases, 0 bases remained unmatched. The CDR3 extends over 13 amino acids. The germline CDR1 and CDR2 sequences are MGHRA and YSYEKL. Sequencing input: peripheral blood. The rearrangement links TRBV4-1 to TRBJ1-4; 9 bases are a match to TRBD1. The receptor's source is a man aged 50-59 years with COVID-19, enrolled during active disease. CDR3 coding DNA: TGCGCCAGCAGCCAAACAGGGGGCGAAAAACTGTTTTTT. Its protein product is CASSQTGGEKLFF.